The 18 T cell receptor beta chains reported below all come from one sample, sequenced in a study of T cell responses to AZD1222 COVID-19 vaccine. Some clones are missing from TCRdb's copy, which holds only in-frame ones; the method was immunoSEQ multiplex PCR. This sample has 95,000 to 150,000 clones, with 85% to 90% found just once. Source: peripheral blood, taken on day 0 of AZD1222 vaccination. Receptor source: an adult in good health.

The J gene is TRBJ1-1, the V gene TRBV13; TRBD1 aligns across 7 bases. V shed 0 bases and J 4 bases; nucleotides not matched to a gene: 14. This CDR3 has 18 residues. The germline V gene encodes CDR1 PRHDT and CDR2 FYEKMQ (reference sequence). CDR3 sequence reads: CASSLGGVGRGPGTEAFF. DNA of the CDR3: TGTGCCAGCAGCTTAGGCGGAGTGGGAAGGGGGCCGGGCACTGAAGCTTTCTTT.

The chain combines TRBV9 with TRBJ1-2; perhaps TRBD1 as D (6 bases). Per germline, CDR1 SGDLS and CDR2 YYNGEE. Trimming left V 5 bases short and J 4 bases short, with 30 bases between. The CDR3 runs to 19 residues. For the CDR3, the DNA is TGTGCCAGCAGTCCACCCGGGACACCTCGCGCCGAAATGGGCTATGGCTACACCTTC. This codes for CASSPPGTPRAEMGYGYTF.

This clone has more than one count but fewer than ten. The V and J genes are TRBV3-1 (or the pseudogene TRBV3-2) and TRBJ1-5; TRBD1 aligns across 12 bases. Germline CDR1 and CDR2: LGHDT and YNNKEL (reference sequence). CDR3 size: 16 residues. V gave up 3 bases and J gave up 3 bases; unmatched junction bases: 3. The CDR3 DNA reads TGTGCCAGCAGCCATGGGACAGGGGGCCACAATCAGCCCCAGCATTTT. Translating it yields CASSHGTGGHNQPQHF.

This clone was detected a few times. The chain couples TRBV11-2 to TRBJ1-6; no definite D call. Trimming took 4 bases from V and 14 from J, leaving 18 bases between them. The CDR3 length is 14 residues. Germline V gene data show CDR1 as SGHAT and CDR2 as FQNNGV. CDR3 nucleotides: TGTGCCAGCAGCTGGCTGACGGACGGGTCCGCCCTCCACTTT. As protein: CASSWLTDGSALHF.

The gene calls are TRBV18 and TRBJ2-2, with D tentatively TRBD2 (6 bases). The CDR3 runs to 14 residues. V lost 6 bases to trimming and J lost 7 bases, with 15 bases between them. Germline CDR1 reads KGHSH; CDR2 reads LQKENI. The CDR3 spells CASSLQGGGGELFF. The CDR3 DNA follows: TGTGCCAGCTCTCTCCAGGGAGGCGGCGGGGAGCTGTTTTTT.

The chain couples TRBV18 to TRBJ1-5; 8 bases map to TRBD1. CDR3 length: 15 amino acids. With V trimmed by 4 bases and J by 7 bases, 9 bases remained unmatched. CDR1 and CDR2 from the germline V gene are KGHSH and LQKENI. DNA for the CDR3: TGTGCCAGCTCACGTGACAGGGGAAGGGAACAGCCCCAGCATTTT. Translating gives CASSRDRGREQPQHF.

This CDR3 reads CASSQGPSGYTF. The DNA for the CDR3 is TGTGCCAGCAGCCAAGGTCCTAGCGGCTACACCTTC. This rearrangement joins TRBV3-1 (or the pseudogene TRBV3-2) to TRBJ1-2; D is unresolved. Germline CDR1 reads LGHDT; CDR2 reads YNNKEL (reference sequence). V shed 1 base and J shed 8 bases, with 8 bases lying between them. The CDR3 is made up of 12 amino acids.

The chain is built from TRBV9 and TRBJ2-1; TRBD2 matches at 8 bases. The germline gives CDR1 SGDLS, CDR2 YYNGEE. With V trimmed by 4 bases and J by 7 bases, 22 bases remained unmatched. The CDR3 contains 19 residues. The DNA of the CDR3 is TGTGCCAGCAGCCCTAAGGGTAGCGGGGTGGGTTTAGGGGGAAATGAGCAGTTCTTC. It translates to CASSPKGSGVGLGGNEQFF.

This sequence joins TRBV7-2 and TRBJ2-3, with 8 bases that match TRBD1. Trimming took 5 bases from V and 3 from J; bases not matched to a gene: 10. The germline CDR1 and CDR2 sequences are SGHTA and FQGNSA. This CDR3 is 16 amino acids long. CDR3 in amino acids: CASSQFSTGGTDTQYF. The CDR3 DNA reads TGTGCCAGCAGCCAGTTTAGTACAGGGGGAACAGATACGCAGTATTTT.

The V and J genes are TRBV2 and TRBJ2-5; D is unclear. Trimming removed 3 bases at V and 7 bases at J, with 6 bases between. The CDR3 is made up of 11 amino acids. The germline V gene has CDR1 SNHLY and CDR2 FYNNEI. The CDR3 DNA is TGTGCCAGCAGTGAGTCCTGGACCCAGTACTTC. Protein product: CASSESWTQYF.

V gene TRBV6-5 combines with J gene TRBJ1-2; TRBD1 matches 8 bases. J was trimmed by 8 bases and V by 6 bases; bases with no gene match: 8. Germline CDR1 is MNHEY and CDR2 is SVGAGI. This CDR3 is 13 amino acids long. The CDR3 DNA is TGTGCCAGCAGGTCTACAGGGGGAGGAGGCTACACCTTC. It codes for CASRSTGGGGYTF.

The CDR3 spells CASSQSAWAGANVLTF. CDR3 coding DNA: TGTGCCAGTAGTCAGTCGGCGTGGGCTGGGGCCAACGTCCTGACTTTC. V is TRBV19 and J is TRBJ2-6, with D hard to call. Trimming removed 5 bases at V and 2 bases at J, with 13 bases between. Germline-derived CDR1 and CDR2 are LNHDA and SQIVND (reference sequence). The CDR3 runs 16 residues.

The CDR3 region has the DNA TGTGCCACCAGTGAAGCGGGGGGCCTTCTGACTAGCACAGATACGCAGTATTTT. It specifies CATSEAGGLLTSTDTQYF. The chain couples TRBV24-1 to TRBJ2-3; 9 bases are shared with TRBD2. The CDR3 covers 18 residues. The V gene's germline CDR1 is KGHDR and CDR2 SFDVKD. With 4 bases clipped from V and 0 bases from J, the junction kept 10 bases outside the gene matches.

The chain employs TRBV5-4 and TRBJ1-1; 10 nucleotides agree with TRBD1. After removal of 6 bases from V and 1 base from J, the junction contained 12 bases not matched to a gene. The germline V gene encodes CDR1 SGHNT and CDR2 YYREEE (reference sequence). The CDR3 loop spans 17 amino acids. As DNA, the CDR3 is TGTGCCAGCACCCCGGACAGGGGGGGCAGAGGGAACACTGAAGCTTTCTTT. Translation: CASTPDRGGRGNTEAFF.

This clone has a handful of counts. The rearrangement links TRBV25-1 to TRBJ2-1; TRBD1 or TRBD2 may be the D gene (5 bases each). With 2 bases removed from V and 7 bases from J, the gap between germline ends came to 15 bases. The CDR3 extends over 15 amino acids. Germline V gene lookup returns CDR1 MGHDK and CDR2 SYGVNS. The CDR3 loop reads CASSEEGLGGNEQFF. DNA for the CDR3: TGTGCCAGCAGTGAAGAGGGGCTAGGTGGGAATGAGCAGTTCTTC.

The J gene is TRBJ1-1, the V gene TRBV5-1, with 8 bases identical to TRBD1. V gave up 4 bases and J gave up 7 bases; unmatched junction bases: 9. The germline CDR1 and CDR2 sequences are SGHRS and YFSETQ. The CDR3 length is 14 residues. The CDR3 sequence is CASSRQGRTVEAFF. In DNA, the CDR3 is TGCGCCAGCAGCCGACAGGGGCGGACGGTTGAAGCTTTCTTT.

The J gene is TRBJ2-1, the V gene TRBV6-2 or TRBV6-3; D is unresolved. The CDR3 consists of 11 residues. Germline values: CDR1 MNHEY, CDR2 SVGEGT. Trimming left V 4 bases short and J 9 bases short, with 7 bases between. The CDR3 DNA follows: TGTGCCAGCAGTTTCGGTTTTGAGCAGTTCTTC. This encodes CASSFGFEQFF.

A note on this clone: Its ends do not fully match the called genes, so a read error is possible. For the CDR3, the DNA is TGCGCCAGCAGCCAAGAAGATAATTCGCCCCTCCACTTT. Its protein is CASSQEDNSPLHF. This chain links TRBV4-1 with TRBJ1-6, with no clear D. This CDR3 comprises 13 residues. The V gene's germline CDR1 is MGHRA and CDR2 YSYEKL.